This T cell receptor (beta chain) originates from a study of Graves' ophthalmopathy and Graves' hyperthyroidism (dated by TCRdb to 2017 to 2018). Concerning the study at large: Peripheral blood was collected at initial diagnosis, prior to any treatment. In total, 135 blood samples were TCR-sequenced: approximately 42 ophthalmopathy, under 80 hyperthyroidism and 17 hyperthyroidism-to-ophthalmopathy patients. To explore V-J signatures that distinguish ophthalmopathy from hyperthyroidism, a discovery set of under 110 patients was enrolled, made up of around 40 with ophthalmopathy and under 65 with stable hyperthyroidism. To tell Graves' ophthalmopathy apart from Graves' hyperthyroidism, and to predict which patients would progress to ophthalmopathy, the study relied on TCR beta repertoire signatures. In more than 5 hyperthyroidism patients, the T-cell repertoire of thyroid tissue was compared with the T-cell repertoire of blood. The independent validation cohort included 18 to 20 hyperthyroidism patients plus 17 patients who later progressed from hyperthyroidism to ophthalmopathy. After sampling, hyperthyroidism patients received methimazole starting at 30 mg daily, and ophthalmopathy patients received high-dose intravenous methylprednisolone. Summary of the overall study and its limitations: Most of the expanded thyroid clonotypes with a frequency above 0.001 were also detected in blood, and it was suggested that the thyroid immune response may be reflected by blood repertoires. No statistical method was used to predetermine the sample size, and group allocation was not hidden from the investigators. In validation, the model predicted ophthalmopathy progression with more than 70% sensitivity and 72.22% specificity; eleven to twelve predicted patients were CT-confirmed with GO in a median of roughly 6.8 months. The 13-signature model separated ophthalmopathy from stable hyperthyroidism with roughly 89% sensitivity and less than 83% specificity in cross-validation, and 80%/75% in the test set.

For repertoire sequencing, TCR beta CDR3 regions were amplified from RNA transcripts. HTBI primers and the Qiagen OneStep RT-PCR kit were used in a first-round RT-PCR, which was followed by a second-round multiplex PCR, size selection and purification. Libraries were sequenced on an Illumina HiSeq2000 using paired-end 100 bp reads. Under the source paper's analysis protocol: SOAPnuke was used to process the reads, removing any read that contained adapters or uncalled bases, had a mean Phred below 15, or lacked an exact match to the constant primer or identifier. COPE v1.2.5 was used to merge high-quality paired reads. Each unique nucleotide sequence was treated as a clonotype, and MiTCR v1.1 was used to align the clonotypes to the IMGT TRB V, D and J references. Analysis was restricted to V-J combinations with a frequency above 0.0001, which covered about 99% of repertoires. For each V-J combination, a TCR clonal expansion and chaos score was defined as F50 clonal expansion divided by the chaos observed in the TCRdist matrix. Welch's t-statistics and random forest were used to narrow the features down to around twelve V-J combinations, which were then fed into a naive Bayes classifier. The Morisita-Horn index was used to measure how similar the thyroid and blood repertoires were. The raw public reads went through TCRdb reprocessing: fastp at Q25, MiXCR clone calling, in-frame beta chains kept. Merged by CDR3 protein, the rows form single entries marked with the most common genes and DNA. TCRdb, rather than the study authors, made the V and J calls. Counted in this sample were 650,000 to 900,000 distinct CDR3 sequences; 35% to 50% of them appeared once. About 40% of the sample is taken by the ten largest.

Ophthalmopathy patients were characterized by moderately to severely active disease, a Clinical Activity Score of at least 3, a NOSPECS grade of at least 4, and a disease duration under 3 months. Anyone with other autoimmune diseases, uncontrolled infections, pregnancy or lactation was excluded from the study. Clinical symptoms, serum thyroxine, TRAb, thyroid ultrasound and orbital computed tomography were used for diagnosis. PBMCs were isolated from about 10 ml of fresh peripheral blood by Ficoll-Paque density gradient centrifugation. Total RNA was extracted with Trizol reagent and quality-checked on an Agilent 2100 Bioanalyzer. Many counts were recorded for this clonotype. Its specific antigen is unknown. No qualities accompany the bases; no much larger clone lies one base away. V loses 6 bases of germline sequence and J loses 6 bases, and the interval between the two ends is 20 bases. CDR1 and CDR2, per the germline V gene, are SQVTM and ANQGSEA. Including the terminal cysteine and phenylalanine, the CDR3 comprises 14 residues. Only CDR3 DNA is held: 42 bases, read in frame from base 1.

The TCR comes from an adult man with Graves' ophthalmopathy. The chain is made from TRBV29-1 and TRBJ1-1; TRBD1 is possibly the D segment (6 matching bases). The sample consisted of peripheral blood. The CDR3 here reads CSVPRGPGDPEAFF. Read as DNA, the sequence is TGCAGCGTACCTCGGGGGCCCGGTGATCCTGAAGCTTTCTTT.